This T cell receptor (beta chain) was found in a study of blood T cell repertoires in COVID-19 (dated by TCRdb to about 2020). Some background on the complete study: The collaborator samples originated in the United States, Italy and Spain and spanned the acute and convalescent phases of COVID-19. Nearly every sample came with metadata listing a de-identified subject ID, COVID-19 status, age in years and sex. Samples came from the ongoing ImmuneRACE study (first 160 participants) plus 1,254 subjects from 6 global collaborators. HLA class I and class II types, where available, came from metadata supplied by the sample provider rather than from assay-based typing. The repertoires were released in a freely available public database meant as a resource for research on the immune response to SARS-CoV-2. Subjects who had been exposed to COVID-19, were actively infected with it, or had recovered from it provided the deeply sampled blood TCRbeta repertoires that made up the dataset. The prospective study material was composed of cDNA or gDNA derived from T cells, B-cell-depleted T cells, or PBMCs. On the study overall, not on this receptor specifically: The amount of clinical and demographic metadata varied by source and participant and was provided uncurated.

TCRbeta CDR3 regions were amplified from genomic DNA using the immunoSEQ Assay, a bias-controlled multiplex PCR. Per the authors' processing: Nucleated cell counts per sample were estimated from amplification of reference gene primers within the assay. To quantify the absolute abundance of each unique TCRbeta CDR3 rearrangement, sequence reads were collapsed and filtered. For each sample, productive Simpson clonality was calculated as the square root of Simpson's diversity index across productive rearrangements. TCRdb retrieved this table from immuneACCESS and kept in-frame rearrangements only. Not all clones are present; in checked studies, unresolved V genes account for under half, and no reason is known for the remainder. The V and J calls and clone size were taken over from that table, and D and trimming were inferred from the DNA. Here the sample has about 97,000 clones; 75% to 90% occur a single time. The top ten constitute 3.5% to 5.5% of the sample.

Remarks on this clone: Its binding antigen is unknown. No quality values exist for individual bases; no much larger clone is one base distant.

CDR1 and CDR2 are read off the germline V gene as SGHVS and FQNEAQ. Relative to germline, V is 0 bases shorter and J is 9 bases shorter, with 17 bases between their ends. Its CDR3 holds 15 amino acids, cysteine through phenylalanine. Of the read, only the CDR3 DNA is kept; its 45 bases are in frame from base 1. Whole blood was collected in K2EDTA tubes by collaborating institutions according to the institutions' own protocols. For TCRbeta analysis, collaborator samples were shipped as frozen whole blood, as isolated PBMCs, or as DNA extracted from either sample type. Specimen: peripheral blood. Recombination connected TRBV7-8 to TRBJ1-2; the D segment could be TRBD1, given 5 matching bases. This receptor was obtained from a human donor in a cohort sampled during active COVID-19. DNA sequence: TGTGCCAGCAGCTTAGCAGGGGCAGGCATGGGTCGCTACACCTTC. It is translated as CASSLAGAGMGRYTF.